The 32 T cell receptor beta chains below come from one sample, sequenced in a study of blood T cells in healthy people across ages. The authors ran a second PCR of about 6 to 11 cycles using a sample-barcoded 5' primer and a J-beta primer mix. TCRdb reprocessed the 5' RACE reads via MiXCR and lists one record per CDR3 protein. The sample carries 910,000 or so distinct CDR3 sequences, 45% to 60% recorded once. Sequencing was performed on blood. All receptors come from a woman in her fifties or sixties in good health.

CDR3 sequence (DNA): TGTGCCAGCAGCCGACGGAGGGACAATCAGCCCCAGCATTTT. The encoded protein is CASSRRRDNQPQHF. The V call is TRBV21-1, the J call TRBJ1-5. TRBV21-1 is noted as a pseudogene. This CDR3 has 14 residues.

About this clonotype: A read error may account for a junction end that differs from germline. The rearrangement links TRBV9 to TRBJ2-1; 11 nucleotides line up with TRBD2. The CDR3 covers 15 residues. The germline gives CDR1 SGDLS, CDR2 YYNGEE. The CDR3 DNA follows: TGTGCCAGCAGCACTAGCGGGAGTCGTGGGGATGAGCAGTTTTTC. Translated: CASSTSGSRGDEQFF.

The V gene is TRBV29-1, the J gene TRBJ2-7, with 9 nucleotides matching TRBD1. Germline V gives CDR1 SQVTM, CDR2 ANQGSEA. With 3 bases clipped from V and 0 bases from J, the junction kept 6 bases outside the gene matches. The CDR3 length is 15 residues. The CDR3 nucleotides read TGCAGCGTTGAGGAGGACAGGGGAAGCTCCTACGAGCAGTACTTC. It specifies CSVEEDRGSSYEQYF.

Of note for this clonotype: A much larger clone lies a single base off, so this may be a read error. The V and J genes are TRBV29-1 and TRBJ2-4, with 9 bases matching TRBD2. The J call could be wrong; TRBJ2-7 is a better fit for the DNA end. This CDR3 is built from 14 residues. Germline V gives CDR1 SQVTM, CDR2 ANQGSEA. CDR3 nucleotide sequence: TGCAACGTTGCGGCGACTAGCGGAACCTACGAGCAGTACTTC. This codes for CNVAATSGTYEQYF.

On this clonotype: One end of the junction does not line up with germline, which may come from a read error. The CDR3 region has the DNA TGTGCCAGCTCCCCACAAAGGGGCCGTCCGCGGGAGACCCAGTACTTC. This sequence encodes CASSPQRGRPRETQYF. The chain recombines TRBV18 with TRBJ2-5; possible D gene TRBD1, 5 bases. This CDR3 is built from 16 residues. Germline CDR1 is KGHSH and CDR2 is LQKENI. The full variable domain, completed using reference TRBV18 and TRBJ2-5, is NAGVMQNPRHLVRRRGQEARLRCSPMKGHSHVYWYRQLPEEGLKFMVYLQKENIIDESGMPKERFSAEFPKEGPSILRIQQVVRGDSAAYFCASSPQRGRPRETQYFGPGTRLLVL.

V gene TRBV2 combines with J gene TRBJ2-7; D unresolved. The V gene's germline CDR1 is SNHLY and CDR2 FYNNEI. This CDR3 is 12 amino acids long. V was clipped by 10 bases and J by 6 bases, with 16 bases between them. The CDR3 is CATQVVRGEQYF. The CDR3 nucleotides are TGTGCCACCCAGGTGGTCCGTGGCGAGCAGTACTTC.

This clonotype has a handful of counts. This chain connects TRBV20-1 to TRBJ1-1; D remains ambiguous. V lost 2 bases and J lost 3, with 10 bases in between. The length of the CDR3 is 13 residues. Germline V CDR1 and CDR2: DFQATT, SNEGSKA (reference sequence). The CDR3 DNA sequence: TGCAGTGCTAGATTGGCGGGCGACACTGAAGCTTTCTTT. Protein sequence: CSARLAGDTEAFF.

This clonotype turned up a few times. At one end the junction does not follow the germline gene, possibly because of a read error. V usage is TRBV7-2 and J usage is TRBJ1-1, with D unclear. Germline lookup yields CDR1 SGHTA and CDR2 FQGNSA. This CDR3 has 15 residues. The CDR3 DNA follows: TGTGCCAGCAGTTTAGAGGGATCGGGGAACACTGAAGCTTTCTTT. Its protein product is CASSLEGSGNTEAFF.

The chain carries TRBV14 and TRBJ2-5, with 10 bases that match TRBD2. CDR1 and CDR2 (germline): SGHDN, FVKESK. With 0 bases clipped from V and 5 bases from J, the junction kept 12 bases outside the gene matches. The CDR3 is 18 residues long. The CDR3 region is CASSQDWKREGLGETQYF. In DNA form, the CDR3 reads TGTGCCAGCAGCCAAGATTGGAAGCGGGAGGGCCTAGGGGAGACCCAGTACTTC.

The V gene is TRBV28, the J gene TRBJ2-7; maybe TRBD2 (5 bases). V shed 7 bases and J shed 5 bases, with 18 bases lying between them. This CDR3 has 14 residues. Germline V gene sequence: CDR1 MDHEN, CDR2 SYDVKM. CDR3 amino acids: CASTPGRRSNEQYF. In DNA, the CDR3 is TGTGCCAGCACCCCGGGGAGAAGGTCGAACGAGCAGTACTTC.

This chain joins TRBV7-9 and TRBJ2-3; 14 positions match TRBD2. This CDR3 contains 19 residues. Per germline, CDR1 SEHNR and CDR2 FQNEAQ (reference sequence). Trimming took 3 bases from V and 5 from J; bases not matched to a gene: 13. The CDR3 DNA follows: TGTGCCAGCAGCTTCTCCGGGACTAGCGGGAGAACGAGAGGAGATACGCAGTATTTT. Protein: CASSFSGTSGRTRGDTQYF.

This clonotype has a handful of counts. The chain combines TRBV28 with TRBJ2-7; 12 nucleotides line up with TRBD2. From germline, CDR1 is MDHEN and CDR2 SYDVKM. V was pared by 5 bases and J by 0 bases, with 14 bases of the junction left unmatched. The CDR3 sequence is 19 residues long. The CDR3 DNA sequence: TGTGCCAGCAGTCTCCCCCCATTGACTAGCGGGGGCAGCTCCTACGAGCAGTACTTC. Residues: CASSLPPLTSGGSSYEQYF.

The J gene is TRBJ2-5, the V gene TRBV24-1; the D gene is possibly TRBD2 (6 bases). The ends were cut back, 1 base at V and 1 base at J, with 12 bases in the middle. Germline CDR1 and CDR2: KGHDR and SFDVKD. The CDR3 runs 16 residues. The CDR3 coding sequence is TGTGCCACCAGTGATTTTCGGGGAGGACCCCAAGAGACCCAGTACTTC. It translates to CATSDFRGGPQETQYF.

This clonotype was counted once. One end of the junction varies from germline; a read error may be responsible. The rearrangement uses TRBV12-3 or TRBV12-4 and TRBJ2-3; no reliable D call. The CDR3 covers 12 residues. CDR3 DNA sequence: TGTACCAGCAGATTAAACACAGATACGCAGTATTTT. Translated, it gives CTSRLNTDTQYF.

This clonotype occurred a few times. This chain links TRBV2 with TRBJ1-2; the match to TRBD1 covers 9 bases. The V and J ends lost 0 bases and 3 bases, in that order; junction bases with no gene match: 5. The length of the CDR3 is 16 residues. From germline, CDR1 is SNHLY and CDR2 FYNNEI. CDR3 coding DNA: TGTGCCAGCAGTGAAGCGGCCCGGACAGGGGACTATGGCTACACCTTC. Its translation: CASSEAARTGDYGYTF. The whole variable domain, filled in from reference TRBV2 and TRBJ1-2, reads EPEVTQTPSHQVTQMGQEVILRCVPISNHLYFYWYRQILGQKVEFLVSFYNNEISEKSEIFDDQFSVERPDGSNFTLKIRSTKLEDSAMYFCASSEAARTGDYGYTFGSGTRLTVV.

The genes are TRBV4-1 and TRBJ1-1, with D perhaps matching TRBD1 (5 bases). This CDR3 spans 13 amino acids. Germline assignment: CDR1 MGHRA and CDR2 YSYEKL. V was clipped by 4 bases and J by 10 bases, with 16 bases between them. The CDR3 DNA is TGCGCCAGCAGCCTAACCGCCGGACACGGAGCTTTCTTT. Its translation is CASSLTAGHGAFF.

The gene calls are TRBV7-9 and TRBJ2-5; D not certain. Germline loops: CDR1 SEHNR, CDR2 FQNEAQ (reference sequence). V shed 0 bases and J shed 5 bases, with 19 bases lying between them. There are 17 residues in the CDR3. CDR3 DNA: TGTGCCAGCAGCTTAGCATTCACAAGCGACGTTGGGGAGACCCAGTACTTC. Translating it yields CASSLAFTSDVGETQYF.

This clonotype was picked up a small number of times. The chain is built from TRBV4-1 and TRBJ2-5; TRBD2 agrees at 8 bases. The V segment lost 2 bases and the J segment 5 bases; nucleotides outside the gene matches: 10. Germline V gene data show CDR1 as MGHRA and CDR2 as YSYEKL. The CDR3 is made up of 16 amino acids. The CDR3 DNA sequence: TGCGCCAGCAGCCAACTAGCGGGTCTTATTATGGAGACCCAGTACTTC. It encodes CASSQLAGLIMETQYF.

The V gene is TRBV29-1, the J gene TRBJ1-1; D uncertain. CDR1 is SQVTM and CDR2 is ANQGSEA in the germline V gene. The ends were cut back, 5 bases at V and 1 base at J, with 11 bases in the middle. There are 13 residues in the CDR3. Here the CDR3 reads CSVRSRGNTEAFF. CDR3 nucleotide sequence: TGCAGCGTTCGGTCACGGGGGAACACTGAAGCTTTCTTT.

V is TRBV20-1 and J is TRBJ1-4, with a possible D match to TRBD1 (5 bases). Trimming left V 1 base short and J 5 bases short, with 17 bases between. The germline CDR1 and CDR2 sequences are DFQATT and SNEGSKA (reference sequence). There are 16 residues in the CDR3. The CDR3 region is CSARAAQFGGNEKLFF. DNA for the CDR3: TGCAGTGCTAGAGCCGCTCAGTTCGGGGGGAATGAAAAACTGTTTTTT.

This clonotype was found many times. This chain connects TRBV4-3 to TRBJ2-3; D gene ambiguous. The V and J ends lost 4 bases and 2 bases respectively, with 10 bases between them. CDR1 is LGHNA and CDR2 is YSLEER in the germline V gene. CDR3 size: 14 residues. CDR3 amino acids: CASSRAINTDTQYF. CDR3 nucleotides: TGCGCCAGCAGCCGCGCTATAAACACAGATACGCAGTATTTT.

This clonotype was recorded a few times. This rearrangement joins TRBV27 to TRBJ2-4, with 7 bases identical to TRBD1. The CDR3 is 15 residues long. Germline lookup yields CDR1 MNHEY and CDR2 SMNVEV (reference sequence). The ends lost 4 bases at V and 9 bases at J; junction bases unmatched: 12. CDR3 residues: CASSYLSGTEAIQYF. The CDR3 DNA is TGTGCCAGCAGTTATCTCTCCGGGACAGAAGCCATTCAGTACTTC.

This clonotype was picked up a small number of times. The rearrangement links TRBV20-1 to TRBJ2-1, with D possibly matching TRBD2 (6 bases). The better agreement between TRBJ2-7 and the DNA end casts doubt on the J call. There are 13 residues in the CDR3. Germline V gene sequence: CDR1 DFQATT, CDR2 SNEGSKA (reference sequence). CDR3 residues: CSASGRGGYEQYF. Written as DNA, the CDR3 is TGCAGTGCTTCAGGGCGGGGTGGTTACGAGCAGTACTTC.

The chain recombines TRBV27 with TRBJ1-2, with D unresolved. Germline loops: CDR1 MNHEY, CDR2 SMNVEV (reference sequence). The CDR3 extends over 12 amino acids. Deletions cut 5 bases from V and 7 bases from J, with 11 bases between. The CDR3 is CASSRTTLGYTF. The CDR3 DNA sequence: TGTGCCAGCAGTCGGACGACACTTGGCTACACCTTC.

This chain joins TRBV29-1 and TRBJ1-4; a possible D gene is TRBD1 (5 bases). Looked up from germline, CDR1 is SQVTM and CDR2 is ANQGSEA. The CDR3 totals 13 residues. V lost 3 bases to trimming and J lost 8 bases, with 13 bases between them. In DNA, the CDR3 is TGCAGCGTTGACCGGGGGAGTGGGGAAAAACTGTTTTTT. Protein: CSVDRGSGEKLFF.

The chain has TRBV20-1 and TRBJ2-1; D not certain. The J call is doubtful: the DNA matches TRBJ2-7 better. CDR3 size: 12 residues. Germline V gives CDR1 DFQATT, CDR2 SNEGSKA (reference sequence). The CDR3 sequence: CSVALGSHEQYF. DNA for the CDR3: TGCAGTGTCGCGTTGGGAAGCCACGAGCAGTACTTC.

The chain's CDR3 is CATSTRRTSGNEQYF. Written as DNA, the CDR3 is TGTGCCACCAGCACAAGGCGGACTAGCGGGAACGAGCAGTACTTC. The rearrangement joins TRBV15 to TRBJ2-1, with 12 positions matching TRBD2. With the DNA end fitting TRBJ2-7 better, the J assignment may be wrong. This CDR3 has 15 amino acids. Germline CDR1 reads LNHNV; CDR2 reads YYDKDF (reference sequence).

This clonotype was recorded a few times. V is TRBV12-3 or TRBV12-4 and J is TRBJ2-3; D call uncertain. V was shortened by 6 bases and J by 0 bases, with 10 bases between the two germline ends. The CDR3 runs to 14 residues. Written as DNA, the CDR3 is TGTGCCAGCAGGTTGACGGGTAGCACAGATACGCAGTATTTT. Translated, it gives CASRLTGSTDTQYF.

This clonotype has only a few counts. The rearrangement links TRBV20-1 to TRBJ2-1, with 12 bases fitting TRBD2. There are 15 residues in the CDR3. Germline V gene data show CDR1 as DFQATT and CDR2 as SNEGSKA (reference sequence). V lost 5 bases and J lost 5; bases outside the gene matches: 7. CDR3 amino acids: CSAPRTSGNNNEQFF. The CDR3 DNA is TGCAGTGCTCCGCGGACTAGCGGGAACAACAATGAGCAGTTCTTC.

Of note for this clonotype: Compared with germline, one end of the junction differs, possibly owing to a read error. The rearrangement links TRBV20-1 to TRBJ1-5, with TRBD1 identical over 12 bases. The CDR3 has 13 amino acids. CDR1 is DFQATT and CDR2 is SNEGSKA in the germline V gene (reference sequence). In nucleotides, the CDR3 is TGTAGTGCTAGGGACAGGGGGCATCAGCCCCAGCATTTT. It specifies CSARDRGHQPQHF.

The chain uses TRBV6-5 and TRBJ1-5; the match to TRBD1 covers 12 bases. CDR1 and CDR2 from the germline V gene are MNHEY and SVGAGI. The CDR3 sequence is 15 residues long. Unmatched junction bases numbered 4, after V lost 5 bases and J lost 5 bases. CDR3 loop: CASSPGQGAYQPQHF. The DNA of the CDR3 is TGTGCCAGCAGTCCGGGACAGGGGGCATATCAGCCCCAGCATTTT.

The chain uses TRBV27 and TRBJ2-7; 8 nucleotides align to TRBD2. V shed 5 bases and J 12 bases; nucleotides not matched to a gene: 18. Per the germline V gene, CDR1 is MNHEY and CDR2 is SMNVEV (reference sequence). CDR3 length: 15 amino acids. The CDR3 loop is CASSPREAGEETRYF. CDR3 DNA: TGTGCCAGCAGTCCCCGAGAAGCGGGAGAAGAGACCCGGTACTTC.